These 21 T cell receptor beta chains originate from one sample sequenced in a study of blood T cell repertoires in COVID-19. Clones were sequenced by immunoSEQ multiplex PCR, and TCRdb holds only the in-frame ones, with some missing. The repertoire holds some 300,000 clones, with roughly 87% as singletons. The sample comprised PBMCs or T cells enriched from blood (not recorded which). These receptor sequences come from a woman aged 25-40 years who had recovered from COVID-19.

The chain carries TRBV7-9 and TRBJ2-3; 8 bases are shared with TRBD2. Germline loops: CDR1 SEHNR, CDR2 FQNEAQ (reference sequence). V trimming: 4 bases; J trimming: 1 base; junction bases outside the gene matches: 7. The length of the CDR3 is 16 residues. This chain's CDR3 is CASSYTGTRRTDTQYF. The CDR3 DNA reads as TGTGCCAGCAGCTATACCGGGACTAGACGCACAGATACGCAGTATTTT. Full variable domain (rest looked up from reference TRBV7-9 and TRBJ2-3): DTGVSQNPRHKITKRGQNVTFRCDPISEHNRLYWYRQTLGQGPEFLTYFQNEAQLEKSRLLSDRFSAERPKGSFSTLEIQRTEQGDSAMYLCASSYTGTRRTDTQYFGPGTRLTVL.

The genes are TRBV14 and TRBJ2-5; TRBD1 might be the D (5 bases). The length of the CDR3 is 15 residues. With 0 bases removed from V and 5 bases from J, the gap between germline ends came to 13 bases. Germline CDR1 SGHDN, CDR2 FVKESK. CDR3 bases: TGTGCCAGCAGCCAAGATCAGGGTACAAGGGAGACCCAGTACTTC. It codes for CASSQDQGTRETQYF.

The V gene is TRBV10-2, the J gene TRBJ1-2; no clear D gene. Germline assignment: CDR1 WSHSY and CDR2 SAAADI. The CDR3 runs 14 residues. V dropped 6 bases and J dropped 7 bases, with 18 bases sitting between them. CDR3 amino acids: CASSEIIAISGYTF. CDR3 sequence (DNA): TGCGCCAGCAGCGAGATTATAGCCATTAGTGGCTACACCTTC.

The chain links TRBV5-4 to TRBJ2-6; TRBD2 matches 8 bases. The CDR3 covers 13 residues. Germline values: CDR1 SGHNT, CDR2 YYREEE (reference sequence). Trimming cost V 7 bases and J 12 bases; bases outside gene matches: 9. The DNA of the CDR3 is TGTGCCAGCTCCCGGGGGGGGTCAAGCGTCCTGACTTTC. Protein sequence: CASSRGGSSVLTF. The variable domain in full, with the rest retrieved from reference TRBV5-4 and TRBJ2-6, is ETGVTQSPTHLIKTRGQQVTLRCSSQSGHNTVSWYQQALGQGPQFIFQYYREEENGRGNFPPRFSGLQFPNYSSELNVNALELDDSALYLCASSRGGSSVLTFGAGSRLTVL.

This rearrangement joins TRBV5-6 to TRBJ1-1; D ambiguous. CDR1 and CDR2 (germline): SGHDT, YYEEEE. The CDR3 length is 15 residues. Between the trimmed V and J ends, which lost 4 bases and 0 bases, there was a span of 13 bases. CDR3 amino acids: CASSQWTWVNTEAFF. DNA of the CDR3: TGTGCCAGCAGCCAATGGACTTGGGTGAACACTGAAGCTTTCTTT.

V is TRBV6-5 and J is TRBJ2-7, with 7 bases aligning to TRBD2. V shed 8 bases, J shed 7 bases, and the junction held 11 bases outside the gene matches. Germline CDR1 is MNHEY and CDR2 is SVGAGI. This CDR3 contains 13 residues. CDR3 sequence: CASWGGTAGEQYF. CDR3 DNA sequence: TGTGCCAGCTGGGGAGGGACCGCTGGTGAGCAGTACTTC.

The V gene is TRBV9, the J gene TRBJ1-3, with 7 nucleotides matching TRBD1. Germline trimming cut 0 bases from V and 2 bases from J; bases unmatched to any gene: 5. From germline, CDR1 is SGDLS and CDR2 YYNGEE. This CDR3 region has 16 residues. The CDR3 here is CASSVDLGTAGNTIYF. The CDR3 DNA reads as TGTGCCAGCAGCGTAGACTTAGGGACAGCTGGAAACACCATATATTTT.

The V gene is TRBV5-6, the J gene TRBJ2-3, with D possibly TRBD1 on 7 matching bases. The germline V and J ends were trimmed by 4 bases and 3 bases, with 12 bases remaining between them. Germline loops: CDR1 SGHDT, CDR2 YYEEEE. The CDR3 length is 14 residues. The CDR3 protein is CASSPTGRTDTQYF. In DNA form, the CDR3 reads TGTGCCAGCAGCCCGACAGGGAGGACAGATACGCAGTATTTT.

The rearrangement links TRBV28 to TRBJ2-7; D is perhaps TRBD2 (6 bases). Germline lookup yields CDR1 MDHEN and CDR2 SYDVKM. The CDR3 is 17 amino acids. V was cut by 4 bases and J by 0 bases, with 19 bases left in between. This CDR3 is CASSSRRDRSSSYEQYF. In nucleotides, the CDR3 is TGTGCCAGCAGTTCCAGGCGGGACCGCTCGAGCTCCTACGAGCAGTACTTC.

This chain uses TRBV6-5 with TRBJ2-7; 10 nucleotides line up with TRBD1. CDR3 size: 16 residues. The V gene's germline CDR1 is MNHEY and CDR2 SVGAGI. J lost 5 bases, V lost 1 base, and 8 bases had no gene match. This chain's CDR3 is CASSYLPGQGNDEQYF. As DNA, the CDR3 is TGTGCCAGCAGTTACTTACCGGGACAGGGGAATGACGAGCAGTACTTC.

This rearrangement joins TRBV6-5 to TRBJ1-1; the D is unclear. This CDR3 is built from 13 residues. Trimming took off 5 bases at V and 0 bases at J, with 7 bases between the two ends. The germline V gene encodes CDR1 MNHEY and CDR2 SVGAGI. The CDR3 region is CASSPQLNTEAFF. CDR3 in DNA: TGTGCCAGCAGTCCCCAGTTGAACACTGAAGCTTTCTTT.

The chain carries TRBV6-5 and TRBJ1-1; D uncertain. CDR1 and CDR2 (germline): MNHEY, SVGAGI. V was cut by 6 bases and J by 4 bases, with 18 bases left in between. The CDR3 runs to 15 residues. The CDR3, as DNA: TGTGCCAGCAGGAATAGCCCGGGCGGAGGCACTGAAGCTTTCTTT. Its translation is CASRNSPGGGTEAFF.

This clone has just one count. V and J are TRBV29-1 and TRBJ1-3; a weak D match, TRBD1 (6 bases). The CDR3 length is 14 residues. Germline assignment: CDR1 SQVTM and CDR2 ANQGSEA. The V end lost 0 bases, the J end lost 7 bases, and 13 bases lay between the germline ends. CDR3 DNA: TGCAGCGTTGAAGATCTGGGGGCATTGAACACCATATATTTT. Translated, it gives CSVEDLGALNTIYF.

The chain couples TRBV2 to TRBJ1-5, with 7 bases that match TRBD1. The CDR3 is made up of 13 amino acids. Germline V gene sequence: CDR1 SNHLY, CDR2 FYNNEI. Trimming took 7 bases from V and 5 from J; bases not matched to a gene: 5. The CDR3 region has the DNA TGTGCCAGCACCAGGGGGGTGGATCAGCCCCAGCATTTT. Protein: CASTRGVDQPQHF. Full variable domain (missing parts from reference TRBV2 and TRBJ1-5): EPEVTQTPSHQVTQMGQEVILRCVPISNHLYFYWYRQILGQKVEFLVSFYNNEISEKSEIFDDQFSVERPDGSNFTLKIRSTKLEDSAMYFCASTRGVDQPQHFGDGTRLSIL.

The rearrangement uses TRBV25-1 and TRBJ2-5, with 10 bases that match TRBD1. The trim removed 6 bases at V and 5 bases at J, leaving 9 bases unmatched. In germline, CDR1 is MGHDK, CDR2 SYGVNS. This CDR3 region has 15 residues. The CDR3 nucleotides are TGTGCCAGCAGCCCACCGACAGGGGGCGCGGAGACCCAGTACTTC. It encodes CASSPPTGGAETQYF.

In nucleotides, the CDR3 is TGTGCCACCAGTGATATAGTTTATAATTCACCCCTCCACTTT. Translation gives CATSDIVYNSPLHF. This chain connects TRBV15 to TRBJ1-6; D unresolved. Deletions cut 6 bases from V and 4 bases from J, with 10 bases between. CDR1 is LNHNV, CDR2 YYDKDF, per germline (reference sequence). The length of the CDR3 is 14 residues. The whole variable domain, remainder taken from reference TRBV15 and TRBJ1-6, is DAMVIQNPRYQVTQFGKPVTLSCSQTLNHNVMYWYQQKSSQAPKLLFHYYDKDFNNEADTPDNFQSRRPNTSFCFLDIRSPGLGDTAMYLCATSDIVYNSPLHFGNGTRLTVT.

This clone was seen more than once but under ten times. The CDR3 loop is CASSLALGLQGNEQYF. The CDR3 DNA reads TGTGCCAGCAGCTTAGCTTTGGGGCTACAGGGGAACGAGCAGTACTTC. The genes are TRBV7-9 and TRBJ2-7; 7 positions agree with TRBD1. This CDR3 spans 16 amino acids. With 0 bases clipped from V and 5 bases from J, the junction kept 10 bases outside the gene matches. Looked up from germline, CDR1 is SEHNR and CDR2 is FQNEAQ (reference sequence).

This clone was detected once. This chain uses TRBV30 with TRBJ1-2; 9 bases align to TRBD1. Germline lookup yields CDR1 GTSNPN and CDR2 SVGIG (reference sequence). The J segment lost 2 bases and the V segment lost 1 base, leaving 2 bases of the junction unmatched. The CDR3 spans 14 residues. The CDR3 DNA reads as TGTGCCTGGAGTGGAGGACAGGGGAACTATGGCTACACCTTC. Its protein product is CAWSGGQGNYGYTF.

V usage is TRBV30 and J usage is TRBJ1-6; a weak D match, TRBD1 (5 bases). V was clipped by 0 bases and J by 8 bases, with 11 bases between them. This CDR3 is 14 amino acids long. Germline loops: CDR1 GTSNPN, CDR2 SVGIG (reference sequence). CDR3 in amino acids: CAWSVSQGYSPLHF. In DNA, the CDR3 is TGTGCCTGGAGTGTATCGCAGGGTTATTCACCCCTCCACTTT.

V gene TRBV5-8 combines with J gene TRBJ2-7; 8 positions match TRBD1. The germline V gene encodes CDR1 SGHTS and CDR2 YDEGEE. This CDR3 is built from 14 residues. J was trimmed by 6 bases and V by 4 bases; bases with no gene match: 9. The CDR3 coding sequence is TGTGCCAGCAGCGACGGACAGGGTAGCGCCGAGCAGTACTTC. It specifies CASSDGQGSAEQYF. The full variable domain, in which reference TRBV5-8 and TRBJ2-7 provide the parts outside the CDR3, is EAGVTQSPTHLIKTRGQQATLRCSPISGHTSVYWYQQALGLGLQFLLWYDEGEERNRGNFPPRFSGRQFPNYSSELNVNALELEDSALYLCASSDGQGSAEQYFGPGTRLTVT.

The chain combines TRBV24-1 with TRBJ1-1; TRBD1 aligns across 11 bases. Germline V gene lookup returns CDR1 KGHDR and CDR2 SFDVKD. Trimming cost V 5 bases and J 4 bases; bases outside gene matches: 5. The CDR3 totals 15 residues. The CDR3 DNA follows: TGTGCCACCAGTGGCCCCGGGACAGGGGGCACTGAAGCTTTCTTT. It translates to CATSGPGTGGTEAFF.